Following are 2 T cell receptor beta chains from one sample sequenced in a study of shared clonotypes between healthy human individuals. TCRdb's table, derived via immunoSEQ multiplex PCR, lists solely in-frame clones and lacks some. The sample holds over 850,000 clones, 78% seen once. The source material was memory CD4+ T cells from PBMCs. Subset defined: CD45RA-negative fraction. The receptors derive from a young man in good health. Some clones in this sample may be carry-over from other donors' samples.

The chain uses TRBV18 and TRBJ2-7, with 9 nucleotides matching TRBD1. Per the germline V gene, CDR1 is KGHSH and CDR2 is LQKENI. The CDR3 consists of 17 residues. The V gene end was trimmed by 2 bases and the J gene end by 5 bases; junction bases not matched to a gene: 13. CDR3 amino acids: CASSPTLPGQGNHEQYF. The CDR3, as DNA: TGTGCCAGCTCACCAACTTTACCGGGACAGGGTAACCACGAGCAGTACTTC.

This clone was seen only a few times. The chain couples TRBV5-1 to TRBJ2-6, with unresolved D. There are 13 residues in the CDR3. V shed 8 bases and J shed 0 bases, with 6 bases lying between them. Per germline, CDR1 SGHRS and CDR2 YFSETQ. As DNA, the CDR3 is TGCGCCAGTACGAGCTCTGGGGCCAACGTCCTGACTTTC. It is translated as CASTSSGANVLTF. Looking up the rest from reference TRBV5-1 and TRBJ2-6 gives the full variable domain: KAGVTQTPRYLIKTRGQQVTLSCSPISGHRSVSWYQQTPGQGLQFLFEYFSETQRNKGNFPGRFSGRQFSNSRSEMNVSTLELGDSALYLCASTSSGANVLTFGAGSRLTVL.